These T cell receptor beta chains were read from a single sample in a study of CD8 T cells in ankylosing spondylitis. TCRdb independently ran MiXCR on the 5' RACE reads; one entry per CDR3 protein. The sample holds hundreds of thousands of distinct CDR3 sequences, around 11% seen once. Sequencing input: blood, either unsorted or a sorted T cell fraction (not recorded which). The receptors were gathered from a male donor with ankylosing spondylitis. The CDR3 runs from the conserved cysteine through the conserved F or W. D genes are given only for firm matches. Clone size is shown for a subset of rows, as once, few, many or a class of expanded clone.

TGCGCCAGCAGCTGGAGGGATTCAGGCACTGAAGCTTTCTTT,CASSWRDSGTEAFF,many,TRBV5-1,TRBJ1-1,NA
TGTGCCAGCAGCGTAGAACACAGCACAGATACGCAGTATTTT,CASSVEHSTDTQYF,once,TRBV7-9,TRBJ2-3,NA
TGTGCCAGCAGCCTTAGCGGCCAGGCCCTCAATGAGCAGTTCTTC,CASSLSGQALNEQFF,NA,TRBV7-2,TRBJ2-1,NA
TGCAGCGGTTCGGACGGCAACTATGGCTACACCTTC,CSGSDGNYGYTF,few,TRBV29-1,TRBJ1-2,NA
TGCAGCGTTGAAGCCCCTGGGTACAGCTCCTACAATGAGCAGTTCTTC,CSVEAPGYSSYNEQFF,many,TRBV29-1,TRBJ2-1,NA
TGTGCTAGCAGCTCACGTAGCGGAGGGGATCAAGAGACCCAGTACTTC,CASSSRSGGDQETQYF,NA,TRBV7-7,TRBJ2-5,NA
TGCGCCAGCAGCCAAGCTTCCGTGCGTGGCGCAGATACGCAGTATTTT,CASSQASVRGADTQYF,NA,TRBV4-3,TRBJ2-3,NA
TGTGCCAGCAGTAGAGACAGGGGCAAGAACACTGAAGCTTTCTTT,CASSRDRGKNTEAFF,NA,TRBV12-3/TRBV12-4,TRBJ1-1,TRBD1
TGTGCCAGCTCTCAGGGACCTAACAATCAGCCCCAGCATTTT,CASSQGPNNQPQHF,few,TRBV18,TRBJ1-5,NA
TGCAGTGCTAGGGGACTAGCCAGTATGCAAGAGACCCAGTACTTC,CSARGLASMQETQYF,many,TRBV20-1,TRBJ2-5,TRBD2
TGTGCCACCAGCAGAGATATTTCGGCGGGACAACAAAAACTGTTTTTT,CATSRDISAGQQKLFF,NA,TRBV15,TRBJ1-4,NA
TGTGCCAGCAGCTTAGGTATCCGCAGGGAGCAGTACTTC,CASSLGIRREQYF,few,TRBV7-2,TRBJ2-7,NA
TGCAGTGCTATTGGGACAGCCTTTCAAGAGACCCAGTACTTC,CSAIGTAFQETQYF,NA,TRBV20-1,TRBJ2-5,TRBD1
TGCGCCAGCAGCCAAAAGGACAGGGCAGGGCACTCAGGCTACGAGCAGTACTTC,CASSQKDRAGHSGYEQYF,few,TRBV4-1,TRBJ2-7,TRBD1
TGTGCCACCAGCGGTCCGGGGGTCAGACACCGAAGCACAGATACGCAGTATTTT,CATSGPGVRHRSTDTQYF,few,TRBV24-1,TRBJ2-3,NA
TGTGCCACTTCGCAGGGTTCCTTTTACAGTGACGGGGAGCTGTTTTTT,CATSQGSFYSDGELFF,NA,TRBV7-9,TRBJ2-2,NA
TGTGCCAGCAGCCGCGGGGGTGTATCACCAACGCAGTATTTT,CASSRGGVSPTQYF,few,TRBV7-2,TRBJ2-3,TRBD2
TGCAGTGCTAGTCCACGGACGTACTCCTACGAGCAGTACTTC,CSASPRTYSYEQYF,few,TRBV20-1,TRBJ2-7,NA
TGCGCCAGCAGCTTGGACGGACTCACAGATACGCAGTATTTT,CASSLDGLTDTQYF,few,TRBV5-1,TRBJ2-3,NA
TGTGCCAGCAGCTCACTTACTCGAGACCCTCAAGAGACCCAGTACTTC,CASSSLTRDPQETQYF,few,TRBV7-2,TRBJ2-5,NA
TGTGCCAGCAGTTTTGAATCCAGGACCTACTATGGCTACACCTTC,CASSFESRTYYGYTF,many,TRBV28,TRBJ1-2,NA
TGTGCCAGCAGTCTCGCACAGGGGTGGACCGGGGAGCTGTTTTTT,CASSLAQGWTGELFF,many,TRBV6-1,TRBJ2-2,TRBD1
TGTGCCAGCAGCCTAAGGGGGCGCATGAACACTGAAGCTTTCTTT,CASSLRGRMNTEAFF,many,TRBV4-2,TRBJ1-1,TRBD1
TGTGCCAGCACCCTGACCTGGGGTGATTCACCCCTCCACTTT,CASTLTWGDSPLHF,few,TRBV12-3/TRBV12-4,TRBJ1-6,NA
TGTGCCAGCAGCTGGAGGGCGGGCGGGGAGCTGTTTTTT,CASSWRAGGELFF,NA,TRBV7-2,TRBJ2-2,NA
TGTGCCACCAGCAGCCACCCCCTCGAACAGGGAGGGAATGAAAAACTGTTTTTT,CATSSHPLEQGGNEKLFF,few,TRBV15,TRBJ1-4,NA
TGCAGTGCTAGAGTAGCGGGAGGGCGTCTAGATACGCAGTATTTT,CSARVAGGRLDTQYF,few,TRBV20-1,TRBJ2-3,TRBD2
TGCGCCAGCAGTGATGGACATTATAGCAATCAGCCCCAGCATTTT,CASSDGHYSNQPQHF,few,TRBV10-1,TRBJ1-5,NA
TGCGCCAGCAGCTACAAGGACAGGGAAGAGACCCAGTACTTC,CASSYKDREETQYF,many,TRBV5-1,TRBJ2-5,TRBD1
TGCGCCAGCAGCCAAATGGGCGCAGGGACCTATGGCTACACCTTC,CASSQMGAGTYGYTF,once,TRBV4-1,TRBJ1-2,NA
TGTGCCAGCAGCTTCGACAGGGGATGGGGAGAGACCCAGTACTTC,CASSFDRGWGETQYF,few,TRBV7-2,TRBJ2-5,TRBD1
TGTGCCAGCTCACAGCCCCGAGATAGCGGGATCCGAGAGACCCAGTACTTC,CASSQPRDSGIRETQYF,NA,TRBV18,TRBJ2-5,TRBD2
TGCAGTGCTAGAGGGCGGACTAGCGGGATATTTCGGTACGAGCAGTACTTC,CSARGRTSGIFRYEQYF,NA,TRBV20-1,TRBJ2-7,TRBD2
TGCAGTGCTTCGGACTACGGTACGCAGTATTTT,CSASDYGTQYF,many,TRBV20-1,TRBJ2-3,NA
TGTGCCAGCAGTTTTCTGACAGGCTCCTACAATGAGCAGTTCTTC,CASSFLTGSYNEQFF,NA,TRBV12-3/TRBV12-4,TRBJ2-1,NA
TGCGCCAGCAGCGACCCTAGAAGCTCCTACAATGAGCAGTTCTTC,CASSDPRSSYNEQFF,many,TRBV5-1,TRBJ2-1,NA
TGTGCCAGCAGAGGACTAAGCGGGAGGATCGATGAGCAGTTCTTC,CASRGLSGRIDEQFF,NA,TRBV6-1,TRBJ2-1,TRBD2
TGTGCCATCGGGCCGGGGGTATCGACCTACGAGCAGTACTTC,CAIGPGVSTYEQYF,NA,TRBV10-3,TRBJ2-7,NA
TGTGCCAGCCGGGGAGGCCTCTATTCACCCCTCCACTTT,CASRGGLYSPLHF,NA,TRBV6-4,TRBJ1-6,NA
TGTGCCAGCAGCTTGGGACAGGGGGGGCGTCAGCCCCAGCATTTT,CASSLGQGGRQPQHF,many,TRBV5-6,TRBJ1-5,TRBD1
TGTGCCATCAGATCAGACAAGAATGGGCAGCCCCAGCATTTT,CAIRSDKNGQPQHF,many,TRBV10-3,TRBJ1-5,NA
TGTGCCAGCAGCCAAGAGCCCGCCTACGAGCAGTACTTC,CASSQEPAYEQYF,NA,TRBV4-2,TRBJ2-7,NA
TGTGCCAGCAGCTTAAGTATATCCCCAGATACGCAGTATTTT,CASSLSISPDTQYF,few,TRBV7-2,TRBJ2-3,NA
TGTGCCAGCAGCAGTTGGGGACAGGGGGCGCTTCCCTACGAGCAGTACTTC,CASSSWGQGALPYEQYF,few,TRBV7-9,TRBJ2-7,TRBD1
TGTGCCAGCAGCTTGGGGGGGCTGCGCGACTATGGCTACACCTTC,CASSLGGLRDYGYTF,few,TRBV7-2,TRBJ1-2,NA
TGTGCCAGCTCACCTCCCTCGAGCTCCTACGAGCAGTACTTC,CASSPPSSSYEQYF,many,TRBV18,TRBJ2-7,NA
TGCGCCAGCAGCGCGGCCGGGACCTCGAACCCCTATAATTCACCCCTCCACTTT,CASSAAGTSNPYNSPLHF,many,TRBV5-1,TRBJ1-6,NA
TGCGCCAGCAGCTTGGCGGGCAGGACGATGAGTGAAGCTTTCTTT,CASSLAGRTMSEAFF,many,TRBV5-1,TRBJ1-1,NA
TGTGCCAGCAGCCCCTTTGGCGGGAGGTTGGACGAGCAGTACTTC,CASSPFGGRLDEQYF,NA,TRBV7-2,TRBJ2-7,TRBD2
TGTGCCAGCAGTGATACCCGGGCTGGAAACACCATATATTTT,CASSDTRAGNTIYF,NA,TRBV2,TRBJ1-3,NA
TGTGCCAGCACCGGGACAGTCTATGGCTACACCTTC,CASTGTVYGYTF,NA,TRBV12-3/TRBV12-4,TRBJ1-2,TRBD1
TGTGCCAGCAGCTTAGCGGGCAGCCGGAACACTGAAGCTTTCTTT,CASSLAGSRNTEAFF,NA,TRBV7-2,TRBJ1-1,NA
TGTGCCAGCAGCTTAAATCGGGGCCGCACAGATACGCAGTATTTT,CASSLNRGRTDTQYF,many,TRBV7-2,TRBJ2-3,NA
TGCGCCAGCAGCCAATATACAGGAACTGGAAACACCATATATTTT,CASSQYTGTGNTIYF,NA,TRBV4-3,TRBJ1-3,NA
TGCAGCGTCCTCTGGGGGGGGCTCCAAAAACCCCGTGATAGCATTCAGTACTTC,CSVLWGGLQKPRDSIQYF,NA,TRBV29-1,TRBJ2-4,NA
TGTGCCAGCAGTGACCCACGCCGGGGGGACACTGAAGCTTTCTTT,CASSDPRRGDTEAFF,many,TRBV25-1,TRBJ1-1,NA
TGTGCCAGCAGCCTTACTCTGGGGACAGGGGCCTACAATGAGCAGTTCTTC,CASSLTLGTGAYNEQFF,NA,TRBV6-2/TRBV6-3,TRBJ2-1,TRBD1